The 22 T cell receptor beta chains in this list originate from one sample, sequenced in a study of shared clonotypes between healthy human individuals. Naive CD8 cells were CD45RO-negative, positively selected for CCR7, excluding terminally differentiated effector memory CD45RA+ cells. Clones were read by immunoSEQ multiplex PCR, and TCRdb kept only the in-frame ones, dropping some. The repertoire includes roughly 2.1 million clones, approximately 94% of them detected once, and around 1.7% sits in the top ten. Sample: naive CD8+ T cells from PBMCs. The source of these receptors is a man aged 18 to 30 in good health. Some clones in this sample may be carry-over from other donors' samples.

V is TRBV4-1 and J is TRBJ2-2, with D perhaps being TRBD1 or TRBD2 (5 bases each). Germline V gives CDR1 MGHRA, CDR2 YSYEKL. Trimming left V 4 bases short and J 6 bases short, with 6 bases between. The CDR3 is 12 residues long. The CDR3 sequence: CASSPGPGELFF. The DNA of the CDR3 is TGCGCCAGCAGCCCGGGGCCCGGGGAGCTGTTTTTT.

This rearrangement joins TRBV30 to TRBJ1-1; D is ambiguous. The CDR3 extends over 14 amino acids. CDR1 is GTSNPN, CDR2 SVGIG, per germline (reference sequence). The V end lost 4 bases, the J end lost 4 bases, and 16 bases lay between the germline ends. Here the CDR3 reads CAWIPGQRATEAFF. As DNA, the CDR3 is TGTGCCTGGATTCCGGGCCAACGAGCCACTGAAGCTTTCTTT. The variable domain in full, with the rest retrieved from reference TRBV30 and TRBJ1-1, is SQTIHQWPATLVQPVGSPLSLECTVEGTSNPNLYWYRQAAGRGLQLLFYSVGIGQISSEVPQNLSASRPQDRQFILSSKKLLLSDSGFYLCAWIPGQRATEAFFGQGTRLTVV.

This chain links TRBV7-6 with TRBJ2-2; 8 bases line up with TRBD1. The CDR3 sequence is 18 residues long. Germline CDR1 reads SGHVS; CDR2 reads FNYEAQ. V was clipped by 5 bases and J by 6 bases; unmatched bases: 17. CDR3 loop: CASSPRQGTLIGSGELFF. The DNA for the CDR3 is TGTGCCAGCAGCCCTCGACAGGGGACCCTGATAGGGTCCGGGGAGCTGTTTTTT.

V is TRBV7-9 and J is TRBJ2-2; D unresolved. V shed 5 bases and J shed 5 bases, with 15 bases lying between them. The CDR3 is 15 amino acids. Germline values: CDR1 SEHNR, CDR2 FQNEAQ (reference sequence). CDR3 loop: CASSPLLMGTGELFF. The CDR3, as DNA: TGTGCCAGCAGCCCACTTCTAATGGGGACCGGGGAGCTGTTTTTT.

The rearrangement joins TRBV11-2 to TRBJ2-7; D call uncertain. This CDR3 has 14 amino acids. The germline V gene encodes CDR1 SGHAT and CDR2 FQNNGV. V lost 7 bases and J 0 bases, leaving 13 bases between the germline ends. The CDR3 DNA sequence: TGTGCCAGCACCCCCGGCTGGAGCTCCTACGAGCAGTACTTC. Residues: CASTPGWSSYEQYF.

This clone was counted once. The V gene is TRBV5-6, the J gene TRBJ2-5, with 7 bases aligning to TRBD1. Matching the DNA end better, TRBJ2-7 makes the J call doubtful. The CDR3 contains 15 residues. Germline CDR1 SGHDT, CDR2 YYEEEE. CDR3 coding DNA: TGTGCCAGCAGCCTTGGACAGGCCTTAAGGTACGAGCAGTACTTC. Protein: CASSLGQALRYEQYF.

V is TRBV13 and J is TRBJ2-7, with D perhaps TRBD1 (5 bases). This CDR3 spans 14 amino acids. Trimming took off 3 bases at V and 7 bases at J, with 16 bases between the two ends. Germline assignment: CDR1 PRHDT and CDR2 FYEKMQ (reference sequence). The CDR3 DNA is TGTGCCAGCAGCTTGAATGGGGCGAAATGGGAGCAGTACTTC. Translation gives CASSLNGAKWEQYF. The variable domain in full, with the rest retrieved from reference TRBV13 and TRBJ2-7, is AAGVIQSPRHLIKEKRETATLKCYPIPRHDTVYWYQQGPGQDPQFLISFYEKMQSDKGSIPDRFSAQQFSDYHSELNMSSLELGDSALYFCASSLNGAKWEQYFGPGTRLTVT.

The chain carries TRBV2 and TRBJ2-3; 7 bases are shared with TRBD2. This CDR3 has 14 residues. Germline-derived CDR1 and CDR2 are SNHLY and FYNNEI. J lost 3 bases, V lost 1 base, and 1 base had no gene match. CDR3 in DNA: TGTGCCAGCAGTGAAGGGACTAGAACAGATACGCAGTATTTT. Its translation is CASSEGTRTDTQYF.

This sequence joins TRBV29-1 and TRBJ2-7, with 7 bases that match TRBD2. The CDR3 length is 12 residues. Trimming at V came to 4 bases and at J to 7 bases, leaving 7 bases not matched to a gene. Germline lookup yields CDR1 SQVTM and CDR2 ANQGSEA. In DNA, the CDR3 is TGCAGCGTTGTTCGGGGAGGGAGGGAGCAGTACTTC. Residues: CSVVRGGREQYF.

With respect to this clone: This same CDR3 is encoded by further DNA sequences in the sample. The chain recombines TRBV7-6 with TRBJ2-7; TRBD2 aligns across 9 bases. V dropped 4 bases and J dropped 3; count of bases not matched to a gene: 4. This CDR3 is 14 amino acids long. Germline V lookup: CDR1 SGHVS, CDR2 FNYEAQ. The CDR3 is CASSSGLADYEQYF. As DNA, the CDR3 is TGTGCCAGCAGCTCGGGACTAGCCGACTACGAGCAGTACTTC.

The chain carries TRBV9 and TRBJ2-7; D might be TRBD1 (5 bases). The V end lost 0 bases, the J end lost 6 bases, and 10 bases lay between the germline ends. The germline gives CDR1 SGDLS, CDR2 YYNGEE. This CDR3 spans 13 amino acids. DNA of the CDR3: TGTGCCAGCAGCGTAGATGCAGGGTCCGAGCAGTACTTC. It translates to CASSVDAGSEQYF.

The V and J genes are TRBV28 and TRBJ2-7; 7 bases are a match to TRBD2. Germline V gives CDR1 MDHEN, CDR2 SYDVKM. V trimming: 4 bases; J trimming: 0 bases; junction bases outside the gene matches: 18. The CDR3 runs 19 residues. The CDR3 coding sequence is TGTGCCAGCAGTTACGGGGAACCTAGACTGCGGGGGTTCTCCTACGAGCAGTACTTC. Its protein is CASSYGEPRLRGFSYEQYF. Drawing the rest from reference TRBV28 and TRBJ2-7, the complete variable domain is DVKVTQSSRYLVKRTGEKVFLECVQDMDHENMFWYRQDPGLGLRLIYFSYDVKMKEKGDIPEGYSVSREKKERFSLILESASTNQTSMYLCASSYGEPRLRGFSYEQYFGPGTRLTVT.

In this sample, this clone turned up a few times. The genes are TRBV7-9 and TRBJ2-6; either TRBD1 or TRBD2 may supply D (6 bases each). This CDR3 contains 16 residues. Germline V lookup: CDR1 SEHNR, CDR2 FQNEAQ (reference sequence). In nucleotides, the CDR3 is TGTGCGAAAGAGGGGGGCCCTAGCTCTGGGGCCAACGTCCTGACTTTC. It encodes CAKEGGPSSGANVLTF.

Here the CDR3 reads CALDRDTEAFF. In nucleotides, the CDR3 is TGTGCCCTAGATCGGGACACTGAAGCTTTCTTT. The chain links TRBV7-9 to TRBJ1-1; D is unresolved. V was cut by 11 bases and J by 3 bases, with 10 bases left in between. From germline, CDR1 is SEHNR and CDR2 FQNEAQ (reference sequence). The CDR3 contains 11 residues.

Of note for this clone: Other DNA sequences in this specimen translate into the identical CDR3. This rearrangement joins TRBV29-1 to TRBJ2-7, with a tentative D call TRBD1 (6 bases). Germline CDR1 SQVTM, CDR2 ANQGSEA. The germline V and J ends were trimmed by 6 bases and 6 bases, with 24 bases remaining between them. There are 15 residues in the CDR3. CDR3: CSVVTGRTSGREQYF. CDR3 in DNA: TGCAGCGTGGTGACAGGCCGGACGAGCGGACGCGAGCAGTACTTC.

The V call is TRBV7-9, the J call TRBJ1-1, with D unclear. The ends were cut back, 4 bases at V and 1 base at J, with 13 bases in the middle. The CDR3 has 15 residues. The germline gives CDR1 SEHNR, CDR2 FQNEAQ (reference sequence). This CDR3 reads CASSSGPGGNTEAFF. CDR3 in DNA: TGTGCCAGCAGCTCCGGGCCCGGTGGGAACACTGAAGCTTTCTTT.

The CDR3 reads CASSSAEYNEQFF. The DNA of the CDR3 is TGTGCCAGCAGCTCCGCGGAGTACAATGAGCAGTTCTTC. The rearrangement links TRBV11-2 to TRBJ2-1; no clear D. Trimming shortened V by 4 bases and J by 4 bases, and 8 bases separated the two germline ends. Germline V CDR1 and CDR2: SGHAT, FQNNGV. The CDR3 has 13 amino acids.

V gene TRBV11-1 combines with J gene TRBJ2-7, with TRBD1 as a possible D gene (6 bases). The germline CDR1 and CDR2 sequences are SGHAT and FQDESV (reference sequence). This CDR3 is built from 12 residues. V was pared by 1 base and J by 6 bases, with 7 bases between. The CDR3 DNA is TGTGCCAGCAGCTTAGGAGGGGGCGAGCAGTACTTC. Its translation is CASSLGGGEQYF. Drawing the rest from reference TRBV11-1 and TRBJ2-7, the complete variable domain is EAEVAQSPRYKITEKSQAVAFWCDPISGHATLYWYRQILGQGPELLVQFQDESVVDDSQLPKDRFSAERLKGVDSTLKIQPAELGDSAMYLCASSLGGGEQYFGPGTRLTVT.

The chain carries TRBV5-4 and TRBJ2-7; tentatively, D is TRBD1 (6 bases). The CDR3 sequence is 14 residues long. Germline CDR1 is SGHNT and CDR2 is YYREEE (reference sequence). Trimming left V 0 bases short and J 3 bases short, with 10 bases between. The CDR3 DNA follows: TGTGCCAGCAGCTTGGGGCACAGGGTCTACGAGCAGTACTTC. Its protein is CASSLGHRVYEQYF.

This clone appeared once. The rearrangement links TRBV7-2 to TRBJ2-3; 10 nucleotides align to TRBD2. Germline trimming cut 5 bases from V and 3 bases from J; bases unmatched to any gene: 11. This CDR3 is built from 17 residues. CDR1 and CDR2 from the germline V gene are SGHTA and FQGNSA. CDR3 DNA: TGTGCCAGCAGCCTCCACCCCGGGACTAGCGTGACAGATACGCAGTATTTT. Translation: CASSLHPGTSVTDTQYF.

This chain connects TRBV29-1 to TRBJ1-2; a weak D match, TRBD1 (6 bases). The CDR3 consists of 11 residues. The germline CDR1 and CDR2 sequences are SQVTM and ANQGSEA. Trimming took 6 bases from V and 8 from J, leaving 13 bases between them. DNA of the CDR3: TGCAGCGTGGGGGCACAACCAGGCTACACCTTC. It yields the protein CSVGAQPGYTF.

Details on this clone: Other DNA sequences in the same sample also yield this CDR3. This chain connects TRBV30 to TRBJ2-7, with 11 positions matching TRBD2. Germline CDR1 reads GTSNPN; CDR2 reads SVGIG (reference sequence). The V and J ends lost 0 bases and 6 bases, in that order; junction bases with no gene match: 4. This CDR3 spans 14 amino acids. CDR3: CAWSVLAGGSEQYF. In DNA form, the CDR3 reads TGTGCCTGGAGTGTCCTAGCGGGAGGAAGCGAGCAGTACTTC.